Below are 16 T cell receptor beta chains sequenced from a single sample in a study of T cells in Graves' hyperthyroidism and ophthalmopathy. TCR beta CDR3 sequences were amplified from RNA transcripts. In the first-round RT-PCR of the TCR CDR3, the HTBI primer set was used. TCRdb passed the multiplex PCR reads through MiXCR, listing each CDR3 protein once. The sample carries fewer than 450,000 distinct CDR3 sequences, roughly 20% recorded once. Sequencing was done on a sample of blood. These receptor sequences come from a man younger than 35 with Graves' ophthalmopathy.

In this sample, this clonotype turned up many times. In DNA, the CDR3 is TGTGCCAGCAGCAGGACAGGGAGTCTCACAGATACGCAGTATTTT. Its protein is CASSRTGSLTDTQYF. This chain connects TRBV5-4 to TRBJ2-3; TRBD1 agrees at 8 bases. Germline values: CDR1 SGHNT, CDR2 YYREEE (reference sequence). V lost 4 bases to trimming and J lost 2 bases; unmatched junction nucleotides: 6. This CDR3 spans 15 amino acids.

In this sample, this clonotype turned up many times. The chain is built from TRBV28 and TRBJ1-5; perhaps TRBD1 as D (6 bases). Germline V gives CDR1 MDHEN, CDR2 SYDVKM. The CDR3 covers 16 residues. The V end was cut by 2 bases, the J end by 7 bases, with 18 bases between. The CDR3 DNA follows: TGTGCCAGCAGTTTAAGGGGGTATCAGGCAGGGCAGCCCCAGCATTTT. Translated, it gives CASSLRGYQAGQPQHF.

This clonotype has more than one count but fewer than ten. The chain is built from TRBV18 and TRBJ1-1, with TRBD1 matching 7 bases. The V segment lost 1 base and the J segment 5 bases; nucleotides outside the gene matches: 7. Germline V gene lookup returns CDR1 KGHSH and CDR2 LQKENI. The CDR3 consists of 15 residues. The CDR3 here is CASSPQEQGFTEAFF. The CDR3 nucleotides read TGTGCCAGCTCACCACAGGAACAGGGGTTTACTGAAGCTTTCTTT. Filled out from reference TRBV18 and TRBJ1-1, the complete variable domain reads NAGVMQNPRHLVRRRGQEARLRCSPMKGHSHVYWYRQLPEEGLKFMVYLQKENIIDESGMPKERFSAEFPKEGPSILRIQQVVRGDSAAYFCASSPQEQGFTEAFFGQGTRLTVV.

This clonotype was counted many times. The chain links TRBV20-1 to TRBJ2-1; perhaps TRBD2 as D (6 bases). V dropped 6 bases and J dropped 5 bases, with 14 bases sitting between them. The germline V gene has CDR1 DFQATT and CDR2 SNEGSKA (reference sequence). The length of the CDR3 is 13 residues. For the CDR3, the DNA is TGCAGTGCCTACGGGGGTCTGGACAATGAGCAGTTCTTC. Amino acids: CSAYGGLDNEQFF.

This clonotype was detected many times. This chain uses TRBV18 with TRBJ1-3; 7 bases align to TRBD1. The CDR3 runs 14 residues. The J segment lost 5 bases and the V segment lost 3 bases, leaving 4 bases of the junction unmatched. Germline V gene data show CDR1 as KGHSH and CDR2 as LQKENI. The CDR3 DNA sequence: TGTGCCAGCTCACCGGGGGACAGTCGAAACACCATATATTTT. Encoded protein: CASSPGDSRNTIYF. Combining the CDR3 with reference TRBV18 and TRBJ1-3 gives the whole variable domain NAGVMQNPRHLVRRRGQEARLRCSPMKGHSHVYWYRQLPEEGLKFMVYLQKENIIDESGMPKERFSAEFPKEGPSILRIQQVVRGDSAAYFCASSPGDSRNTIYFGEGSWLTVV.

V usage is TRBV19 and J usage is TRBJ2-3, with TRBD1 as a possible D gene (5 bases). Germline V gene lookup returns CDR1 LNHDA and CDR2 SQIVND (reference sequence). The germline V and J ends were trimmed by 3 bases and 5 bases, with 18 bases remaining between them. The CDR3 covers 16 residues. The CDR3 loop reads CASSIGADPLGDTQYF. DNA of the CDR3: TGTGCCAGTAGTATTGGGGCGGATCCACTGGGAGATACGCAGTATTTT.

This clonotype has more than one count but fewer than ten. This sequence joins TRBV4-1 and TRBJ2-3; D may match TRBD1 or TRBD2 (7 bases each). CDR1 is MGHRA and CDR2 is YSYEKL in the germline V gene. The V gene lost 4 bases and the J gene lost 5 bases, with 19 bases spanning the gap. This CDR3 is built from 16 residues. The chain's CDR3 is CASSPLRGGAGDTQYF. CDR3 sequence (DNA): TGCGCCAGCAGCCCCCTCAGGGGGGGCGCGGGAGATACGCAGTATTTT.

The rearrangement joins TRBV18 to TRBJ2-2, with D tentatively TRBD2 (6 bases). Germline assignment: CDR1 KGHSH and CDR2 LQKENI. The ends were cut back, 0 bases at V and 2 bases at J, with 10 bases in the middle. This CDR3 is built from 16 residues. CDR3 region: CASSPPLAGNTGELFF. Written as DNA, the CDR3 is TGTGCCAGCTCACCACCCCTGGCGGGAAACACCGGGGAGCTGTTTTTT.

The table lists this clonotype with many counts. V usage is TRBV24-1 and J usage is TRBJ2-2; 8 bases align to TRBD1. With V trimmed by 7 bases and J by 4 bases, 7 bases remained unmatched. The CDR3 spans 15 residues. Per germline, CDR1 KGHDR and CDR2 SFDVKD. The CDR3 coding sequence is TGTGCCACCAGCTCCGACAGGGGAGGCACCGGGGAGCTGTTTTTT. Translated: CATSSDRGGTGELFF.

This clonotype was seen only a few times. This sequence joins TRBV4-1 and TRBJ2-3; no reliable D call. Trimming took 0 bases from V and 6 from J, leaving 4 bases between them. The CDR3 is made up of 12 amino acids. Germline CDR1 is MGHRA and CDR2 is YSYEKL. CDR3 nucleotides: TGCGCCAGCAGCCAAGACGTCGATACGCAGTATTTT. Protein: CASSQDVDTQYF.

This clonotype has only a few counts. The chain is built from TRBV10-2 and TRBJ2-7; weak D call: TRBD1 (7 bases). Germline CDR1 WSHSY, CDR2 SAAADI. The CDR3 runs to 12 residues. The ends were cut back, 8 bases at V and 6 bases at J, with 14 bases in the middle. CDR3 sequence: CASGRGVSEQYF. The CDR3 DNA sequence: TGCGCCAGCGGCAGGGGGGTAAGCGAGCAGTACTTC.

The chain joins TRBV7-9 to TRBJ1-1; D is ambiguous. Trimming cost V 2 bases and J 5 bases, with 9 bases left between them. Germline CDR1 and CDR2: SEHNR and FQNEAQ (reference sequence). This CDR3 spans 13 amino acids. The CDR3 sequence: CASSLTGWTEAFF. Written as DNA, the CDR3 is TGTGCCAGCAGCTTAACGGGGTGGACTGAAGCTTTCTTT.

The CDR3 spells CASTPGTSTDTQYF. CDR3 DNA: TGCGCCAGCACTCCCGGGACTAGCACAGATACGCAGTATTTT. The chain joins TRBV5-1 to TRBJ2-3; a possible D gene is TRBD2 (6 bases). Germline V gene data show CDR1 as SGHRS and CDR2 as YFSETQ. This CDR3 contains 14 residues. The V end was cut by 6 bases, the J end by 0 bases, with 11 bases between.

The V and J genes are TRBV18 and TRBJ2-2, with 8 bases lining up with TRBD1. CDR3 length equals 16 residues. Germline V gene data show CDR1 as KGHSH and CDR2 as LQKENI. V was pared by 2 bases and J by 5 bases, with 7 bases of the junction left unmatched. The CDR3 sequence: CASSPEDRVSTGELFF. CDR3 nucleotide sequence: TGTGCCAGCTCACCAGAGGACAGGGTGTCGACCGGGGAGCTGTTTTTT. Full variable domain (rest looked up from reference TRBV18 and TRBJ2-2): NAGVMQNPRHLVRRRGQEARLRCSPMKGHSHVYWYRQLPEEGLKFMVYLQKENIIDESGMPKERFSAEFPKEGPSILRIQQVVRGDSAAYFCASSPEDRVSTGELFFGEGSRLTVL.

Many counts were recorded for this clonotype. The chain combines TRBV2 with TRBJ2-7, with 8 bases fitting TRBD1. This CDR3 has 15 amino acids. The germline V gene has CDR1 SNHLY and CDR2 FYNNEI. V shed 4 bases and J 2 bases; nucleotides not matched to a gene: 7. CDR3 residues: CASSGPGQDAYEQYF. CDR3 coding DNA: TGTGCCAGCAGTGGTCCGGGACAGGATGCCTACGAGCAGTACTTC.

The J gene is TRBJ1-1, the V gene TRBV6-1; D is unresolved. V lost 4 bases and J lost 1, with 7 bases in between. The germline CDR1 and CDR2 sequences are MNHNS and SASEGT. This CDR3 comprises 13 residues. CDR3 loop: CASSVKQNTEAFF. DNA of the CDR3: TGTGCCAGCAGTGTGAAGCAGAACACTGAAGCTTTCTTT.